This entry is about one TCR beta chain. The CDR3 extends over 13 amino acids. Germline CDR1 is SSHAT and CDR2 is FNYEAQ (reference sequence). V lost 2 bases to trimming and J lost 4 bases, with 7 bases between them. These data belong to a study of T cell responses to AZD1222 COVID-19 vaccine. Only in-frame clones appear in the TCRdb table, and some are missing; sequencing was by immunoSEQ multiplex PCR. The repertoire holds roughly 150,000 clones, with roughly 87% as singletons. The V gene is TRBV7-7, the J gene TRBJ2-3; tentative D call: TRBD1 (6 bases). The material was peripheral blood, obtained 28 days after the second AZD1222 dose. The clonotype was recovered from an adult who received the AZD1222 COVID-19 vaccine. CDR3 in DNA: TGTGCCAGCAGCTTACAGGGGCCAGATACGCAGTATTTT. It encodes CASSLQGPDTQYF.